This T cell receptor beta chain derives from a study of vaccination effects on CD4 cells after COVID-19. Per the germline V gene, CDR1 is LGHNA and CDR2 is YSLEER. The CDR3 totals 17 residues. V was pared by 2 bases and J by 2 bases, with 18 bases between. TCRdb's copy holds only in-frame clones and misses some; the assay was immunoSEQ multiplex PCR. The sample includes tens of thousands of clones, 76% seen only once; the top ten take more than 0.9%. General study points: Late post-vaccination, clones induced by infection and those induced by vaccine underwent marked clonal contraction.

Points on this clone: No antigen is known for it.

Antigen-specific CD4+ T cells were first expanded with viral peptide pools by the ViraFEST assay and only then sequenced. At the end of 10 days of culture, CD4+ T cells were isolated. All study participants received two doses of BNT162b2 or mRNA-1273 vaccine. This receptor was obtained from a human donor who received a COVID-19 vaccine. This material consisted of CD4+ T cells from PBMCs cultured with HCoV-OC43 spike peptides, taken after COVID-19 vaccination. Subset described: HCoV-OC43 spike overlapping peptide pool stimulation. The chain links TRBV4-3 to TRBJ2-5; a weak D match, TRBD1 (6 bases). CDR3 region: CASSQRGQGITQETQYF. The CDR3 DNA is TGCGCCAGCAGCCAAAGAGGTCAGGGGATAACTCAAGAGACCCAGTACTTC.